This TCR beta chain was profiled in a study of T cell repertoires in cytomegalovirus infection. Across the study: Based on public TCR beta signatures, there were indications of CMV infection and of a matching HLA type.

Concerning this clonotype: Its antigen remains unknown.

Notes on the study in general: HLA-C-restricted CMV-specific TCR beta clonotypes prevailed in the ex vivo response.

TCRdb processed the reads anew with MiXCR; each CDR3 protein has one entry. The sample has around 350,000 distinct CDR3 sequences, roughly 18% seen once. This CDR3 comprises 14 residues. V lost 6 bases and J lost 5; bases outside the gene matches: 5. Germline-derived CDR1 and CDR2 are MDHEN and SYDVKM. This sequence joins TRBV28 and TRBJ2-1; 9 bases line up with TRBD2. The clonotype was recovered from a human donor in good health (CMV status not recorded). Some clones in this sample may be carry-over from other donors' samples. Specimen: PBMCs. CDR3 residues: CASRGAGGHNEQFF. Written as DNA, the CDR3 is TGTGCCAGCAGGGGGGCGGGGGGGCACAATGAGCAGTTCTTC.